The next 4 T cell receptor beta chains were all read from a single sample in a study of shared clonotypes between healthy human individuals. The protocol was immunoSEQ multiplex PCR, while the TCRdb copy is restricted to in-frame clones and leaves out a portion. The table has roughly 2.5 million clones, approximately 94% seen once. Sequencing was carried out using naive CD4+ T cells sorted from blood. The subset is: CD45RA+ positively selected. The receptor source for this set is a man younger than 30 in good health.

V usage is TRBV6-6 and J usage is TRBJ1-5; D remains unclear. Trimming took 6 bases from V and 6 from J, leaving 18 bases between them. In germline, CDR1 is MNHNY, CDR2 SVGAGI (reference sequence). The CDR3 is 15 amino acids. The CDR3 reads CASSPDLGMVQPQHF. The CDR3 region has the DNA TGTGCCAGCAGCCCCGACCTGGGGATGGTTCAGCCCCAGCATTTT.

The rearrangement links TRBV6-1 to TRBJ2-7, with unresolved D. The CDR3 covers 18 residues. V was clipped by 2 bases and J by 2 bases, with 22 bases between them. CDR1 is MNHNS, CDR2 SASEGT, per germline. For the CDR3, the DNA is TGTGCCAGCAGTGAATCAAGAAGCCGGGCCGACATCCCCTACGAGCAGTACTTC. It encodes CASSESRSRADIPYEQYF.

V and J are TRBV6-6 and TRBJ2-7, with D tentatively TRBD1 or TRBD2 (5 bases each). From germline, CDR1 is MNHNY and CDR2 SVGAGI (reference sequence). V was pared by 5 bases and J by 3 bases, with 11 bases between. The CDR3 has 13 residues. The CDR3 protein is CASSPQGVYEQYF. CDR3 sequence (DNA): TGTGCCAGCAGTCCCCAGGGAGTCTACGAGCAGTACTTC.

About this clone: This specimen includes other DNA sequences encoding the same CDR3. For the CDR3, the DNA is TGTGCCATCAGTGACGGGAGTAGCAATCAGCCCCAGCATTTT. Residues: CAISDGSSNQPQHF. The chain carries TRBV10-3 and TRBJ1-5; D not certain. V lost 3 bases to trimming and J lost 0 bases, with 6 bases between them. Germline V CDR1 and CDR2: ENHRY, SYGVKD. The CDR3 has 14 residues.